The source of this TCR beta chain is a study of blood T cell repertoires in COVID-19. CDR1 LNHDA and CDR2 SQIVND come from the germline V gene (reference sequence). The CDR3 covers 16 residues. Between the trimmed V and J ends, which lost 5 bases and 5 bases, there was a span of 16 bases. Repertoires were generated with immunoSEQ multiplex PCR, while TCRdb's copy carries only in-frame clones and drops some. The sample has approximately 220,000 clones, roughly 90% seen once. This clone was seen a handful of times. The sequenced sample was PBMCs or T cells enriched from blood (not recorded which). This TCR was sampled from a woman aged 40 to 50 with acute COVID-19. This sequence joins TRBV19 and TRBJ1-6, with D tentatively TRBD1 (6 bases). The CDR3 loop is CASSHPGQRHNSPLHF. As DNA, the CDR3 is TGTGCCAGTAGTCACCCCGGACAGCGCCATAATTCACCCCTCCACTTT. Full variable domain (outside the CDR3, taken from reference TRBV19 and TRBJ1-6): DGGITQSPKYLFRKEGQNVTLSCEQNLNHDAMYWYRQDPGQGLRLIYYSQIVNDFQKGDIAEGYSVSREKKESFPLTVTSAQKNPTAFYLCASSHPGQRHNSPLHFGNGTRLTVT.